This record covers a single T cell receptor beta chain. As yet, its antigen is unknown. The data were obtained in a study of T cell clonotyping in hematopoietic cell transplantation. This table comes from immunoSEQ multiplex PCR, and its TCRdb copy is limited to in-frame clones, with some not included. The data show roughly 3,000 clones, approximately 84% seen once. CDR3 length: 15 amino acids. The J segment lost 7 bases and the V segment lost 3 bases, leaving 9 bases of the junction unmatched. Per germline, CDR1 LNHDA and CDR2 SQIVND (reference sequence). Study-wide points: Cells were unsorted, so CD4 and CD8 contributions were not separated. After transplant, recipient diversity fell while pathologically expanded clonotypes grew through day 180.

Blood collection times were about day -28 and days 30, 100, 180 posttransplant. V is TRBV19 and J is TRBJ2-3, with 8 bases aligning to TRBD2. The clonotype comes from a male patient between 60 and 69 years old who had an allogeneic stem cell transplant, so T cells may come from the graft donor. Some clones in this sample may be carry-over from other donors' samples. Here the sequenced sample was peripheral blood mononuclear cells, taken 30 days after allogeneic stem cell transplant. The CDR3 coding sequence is TGTGCCAGTAGTATGGCCGCGACTAGCGAGCATACGCAGTATTTT. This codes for CASSMAATSEHTQYF.